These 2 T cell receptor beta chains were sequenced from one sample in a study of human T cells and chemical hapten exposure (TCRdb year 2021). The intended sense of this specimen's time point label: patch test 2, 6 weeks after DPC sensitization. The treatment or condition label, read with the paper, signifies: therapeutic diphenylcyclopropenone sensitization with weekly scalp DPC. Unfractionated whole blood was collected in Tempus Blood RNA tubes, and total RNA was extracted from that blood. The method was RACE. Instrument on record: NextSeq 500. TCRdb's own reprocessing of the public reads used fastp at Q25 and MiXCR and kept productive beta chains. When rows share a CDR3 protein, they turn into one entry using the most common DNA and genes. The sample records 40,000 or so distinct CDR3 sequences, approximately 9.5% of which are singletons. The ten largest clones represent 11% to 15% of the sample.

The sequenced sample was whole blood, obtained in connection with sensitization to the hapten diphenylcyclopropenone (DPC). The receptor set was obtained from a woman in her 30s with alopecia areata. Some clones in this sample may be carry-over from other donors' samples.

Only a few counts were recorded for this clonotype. The CDR3 protein is CASSPSGGDEQFF. CDR3 DNA: TGTGCCAGCAGTCCGAGCGGGGGCGATGAGCAGTTCTTC. The V and J genes are TRBV7-9 and TRBJ2-1; 8 bases agree with TRBD2. CDR1 is SEHNR and CDR2 is FQNEAQ in the germline V gene (reference sequence). This CDR3 is 13 amino acids long. V gave up 6 bases and J gave up 8 bases; unmatched junction bases: 6.

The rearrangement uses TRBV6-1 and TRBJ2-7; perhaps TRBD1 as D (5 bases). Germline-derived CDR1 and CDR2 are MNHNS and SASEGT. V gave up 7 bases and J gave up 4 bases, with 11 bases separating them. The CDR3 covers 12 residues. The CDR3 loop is CASKGVLYEQYF. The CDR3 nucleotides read TGTGCCAGCAAAGGGGTCTTATACGAGCAGTACTTC.